This T cell receptor (beta chain) originates from a study of blood T cell repertoires in COVID-19. Across the study: In each case, the material was cDNA or gDNA derived from T cells, B-cell-depleted T cells, or PBMCs.

The CDR3 consists of 17 residues. V dropped 2 bases and J dropped 4; count of bases not matched to a gene: 5. Germline assignment: CDR1 SGHTA and CDR2 FQGNSA. Authors' processing steps: Researchers report that nucleated cell counts were estimated from reference gene primer amplification. Only in-frame clones appear in the TCRdb table, and some are missing; sequencing was by immunoSEQ multiplex PCR. The V and J calls and the clone size are those of that table, but D and trimming were determined from the DNA. The sample carries about 250,000 clones, more than 70% recorded once. The sequence was collected from a woman in her 30s with COVID-19, enrolled during active disease. The chain has TRBV7-2 and TRBJ2-3; 14 nucleotides agree with TRBD2. The sequenced material came from peripheral blood. The CDR3 loop is CASSLQRLAGGADTQYF. In DNA form, the CDR3 reads TGTGCCAGCAGCTTACAGAGACTAGCGGGGGGGGCAGATACGCAGTATTTT.